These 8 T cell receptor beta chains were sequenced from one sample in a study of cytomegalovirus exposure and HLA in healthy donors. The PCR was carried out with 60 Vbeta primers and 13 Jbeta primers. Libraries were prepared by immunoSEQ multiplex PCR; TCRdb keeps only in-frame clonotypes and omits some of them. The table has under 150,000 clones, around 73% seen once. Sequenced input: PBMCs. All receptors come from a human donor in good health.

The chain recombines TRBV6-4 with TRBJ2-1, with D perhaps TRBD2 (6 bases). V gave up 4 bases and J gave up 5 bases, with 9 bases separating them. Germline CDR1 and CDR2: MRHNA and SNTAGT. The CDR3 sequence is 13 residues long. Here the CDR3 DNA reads TGTGCCAGCAGTGGCGGGGAACACAATGAGCAGTTCTTC. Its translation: CASSGGEHNEQFF.

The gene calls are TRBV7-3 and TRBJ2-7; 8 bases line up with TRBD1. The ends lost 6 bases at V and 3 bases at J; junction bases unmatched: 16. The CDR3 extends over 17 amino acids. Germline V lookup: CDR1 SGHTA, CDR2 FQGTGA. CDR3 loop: CASRQPGWTGRLYEQYF. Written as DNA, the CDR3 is TGTGCCAGCAGACAACCGGGGTGGACAGGGCGCCTCTACGAGCAGTACTTC.

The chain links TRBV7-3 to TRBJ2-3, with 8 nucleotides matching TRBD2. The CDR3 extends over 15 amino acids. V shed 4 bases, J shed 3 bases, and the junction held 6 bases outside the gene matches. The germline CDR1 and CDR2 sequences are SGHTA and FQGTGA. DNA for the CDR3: TGTGCCAGCAGCTGGAGCGGGGGAGCGACAGATACGCAGTATTTT. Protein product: CASSWSGGATDTQYF.

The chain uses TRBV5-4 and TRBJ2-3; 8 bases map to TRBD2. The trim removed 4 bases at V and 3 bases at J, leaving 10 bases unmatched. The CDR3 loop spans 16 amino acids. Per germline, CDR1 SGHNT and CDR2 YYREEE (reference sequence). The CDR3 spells CASSRGTSAGTDTQYF. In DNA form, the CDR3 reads TGTGCCAGCAGCCGAGGGACTAGTGCGGGAACAGATACGCAGTATTTT. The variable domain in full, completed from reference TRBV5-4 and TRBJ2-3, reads ETGVTQSPTHLIKTRGQQVTLRCSSQSGHNTVSWYQQALGQGPQFIFQYYREEENGRGNFPPRFSGLQFPNYSSELNVNALELDDSALYLCASSRGTSAGTDTQYFGPGTRLTVL.

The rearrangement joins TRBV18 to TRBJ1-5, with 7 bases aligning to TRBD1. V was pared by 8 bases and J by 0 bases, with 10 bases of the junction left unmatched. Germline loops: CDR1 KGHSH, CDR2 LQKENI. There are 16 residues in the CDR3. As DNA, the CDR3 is TGTGCCAGCGCTGCACAGGGGTTTCGTAGCAATCAGCCCCAGCATTTT. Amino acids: CASAAQGFRSNQPQHF.

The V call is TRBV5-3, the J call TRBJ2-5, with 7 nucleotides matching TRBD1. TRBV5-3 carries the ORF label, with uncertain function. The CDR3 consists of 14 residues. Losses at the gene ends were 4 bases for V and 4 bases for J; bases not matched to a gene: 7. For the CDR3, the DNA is TGTGCCAGAAGCGCACAGGGGATCGGAGAGACCCAGTACTTC. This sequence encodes CARSAQGIGETQYF.

The CDR3, as DNA: TGTGCCAGCAGCCGACCCCCGGGACAGGGGGGTTCACCCCTCCACTTT. It translates to CASSRPPGQGGSPLHF. V is TRBV7-2 and J is TRBJ1-6, with TRBD1 matching over 11 bases. Germline V CDR1 and CDR2: SGHTA, FQGNSA. This CDR3 has 16 residues. The V segment lost 5 bases and the J segment 9 bases; nucleotides outside the gene matches: 9.

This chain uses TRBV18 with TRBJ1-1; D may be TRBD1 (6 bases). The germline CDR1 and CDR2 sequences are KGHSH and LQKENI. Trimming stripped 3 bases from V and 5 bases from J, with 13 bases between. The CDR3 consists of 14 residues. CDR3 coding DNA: TGTGCCAGCTCACCCGGGGGGCTGGTAACTGAAGCTTTCTTT. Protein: CASSPGGLVTEAFF.